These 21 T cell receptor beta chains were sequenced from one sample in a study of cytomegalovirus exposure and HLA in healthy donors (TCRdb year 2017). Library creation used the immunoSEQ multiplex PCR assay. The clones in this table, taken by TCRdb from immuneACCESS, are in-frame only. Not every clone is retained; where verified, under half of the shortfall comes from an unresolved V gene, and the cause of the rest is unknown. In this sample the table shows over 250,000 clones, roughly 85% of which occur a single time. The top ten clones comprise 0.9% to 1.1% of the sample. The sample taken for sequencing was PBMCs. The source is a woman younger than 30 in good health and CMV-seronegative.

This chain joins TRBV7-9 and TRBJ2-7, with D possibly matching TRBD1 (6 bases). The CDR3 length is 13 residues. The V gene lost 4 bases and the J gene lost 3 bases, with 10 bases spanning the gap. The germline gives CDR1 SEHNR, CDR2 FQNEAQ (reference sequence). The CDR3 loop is CASSSTGYYEQYF. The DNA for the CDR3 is TGTGCCAGCAGCTCAACAGGGTACTACGAGCAGTACTTC. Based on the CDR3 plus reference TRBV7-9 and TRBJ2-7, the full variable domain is DTGVSQNPRHKITKRGQNVTFRCDPISEHNRLYWYRQTLGQGPEFLTYFQNEAQLEKSRLLSDRFSAERPKGSFSTLEIQRTEQGDSAMYLCASSSTGYYEQYFGPGTRLTVT.

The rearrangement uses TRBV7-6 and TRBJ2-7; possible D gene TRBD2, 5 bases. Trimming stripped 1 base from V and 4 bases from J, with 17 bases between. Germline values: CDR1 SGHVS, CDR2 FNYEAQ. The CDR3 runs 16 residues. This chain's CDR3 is CASSLGGPVKRYEQYF. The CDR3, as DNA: TGTGCCAGCAGCTTAGGAGGGCCTGTGAAGAGGTACGAGCAGTACTTC. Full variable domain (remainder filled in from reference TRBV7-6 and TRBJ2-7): GAGVSQSPRYKVTKRGQDVALRCDPISGHVSLYWYRQALGQGPEFLTYFNYEAQQDKSGLPNDRFSAERPEGSISTLTIQRTEQRDSAMYRCASSLGGPVKRYEQYFGPGTRLTVT.

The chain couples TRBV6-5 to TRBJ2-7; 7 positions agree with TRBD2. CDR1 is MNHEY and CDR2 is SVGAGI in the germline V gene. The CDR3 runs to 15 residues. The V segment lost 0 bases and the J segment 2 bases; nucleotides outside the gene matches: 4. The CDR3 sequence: CASSYSGGSPYEQYF. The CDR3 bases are TGTGCCAGCAGTTACTCGGGAGGGTCCCCCTACGAGCAGTACTTC.

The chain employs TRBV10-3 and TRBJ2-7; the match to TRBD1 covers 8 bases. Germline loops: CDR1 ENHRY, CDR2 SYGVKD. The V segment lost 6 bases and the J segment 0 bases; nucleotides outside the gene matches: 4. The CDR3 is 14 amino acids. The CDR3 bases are TGTGCCATCAGAGAGACAGGGGCCTCCTACGAGCAGTACTTC. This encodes CAIRETGASYEQYF.

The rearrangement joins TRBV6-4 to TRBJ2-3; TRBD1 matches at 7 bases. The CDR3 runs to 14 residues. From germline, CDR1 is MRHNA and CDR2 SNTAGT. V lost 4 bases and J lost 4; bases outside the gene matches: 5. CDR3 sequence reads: CASSVEGAADTQYF. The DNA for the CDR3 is TGTGCCAGCAGTGTTGAGGGGGCTGCAGATACGCAGTATTTT.

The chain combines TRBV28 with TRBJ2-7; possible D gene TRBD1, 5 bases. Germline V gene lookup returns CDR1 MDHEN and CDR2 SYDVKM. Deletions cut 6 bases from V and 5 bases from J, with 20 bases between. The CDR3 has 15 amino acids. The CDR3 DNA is TGTGCCAGCAGAAGTTGGACGACAGCTGGCGACGAGCAGTACTTC. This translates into CASRSWTTAGDEQYF.

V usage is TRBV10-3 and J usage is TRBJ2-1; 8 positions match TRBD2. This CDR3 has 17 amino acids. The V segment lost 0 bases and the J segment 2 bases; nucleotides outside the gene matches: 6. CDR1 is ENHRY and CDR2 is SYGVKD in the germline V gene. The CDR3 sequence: CAISESMTGGPYNEQFF. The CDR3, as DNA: TGTGCCATCAGTGAGTCGATGACGGGAGGGCCCTACAATGAGCAGTTCTTC.

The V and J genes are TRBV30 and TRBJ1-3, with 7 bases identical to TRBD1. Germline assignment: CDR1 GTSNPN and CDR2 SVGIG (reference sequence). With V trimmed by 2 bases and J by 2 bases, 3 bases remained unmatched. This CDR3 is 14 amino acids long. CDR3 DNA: TGTGCCTGGAGTCCTCAGGGGGCTGGAAACACCATATATTTT. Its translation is CAWSPQGAGNTIYF.

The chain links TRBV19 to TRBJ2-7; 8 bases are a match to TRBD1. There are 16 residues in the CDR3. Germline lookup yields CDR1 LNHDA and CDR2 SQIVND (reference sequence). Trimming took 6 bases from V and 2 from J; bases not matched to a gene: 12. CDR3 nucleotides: TGTGCCAGTAGCCGGACAGGGACGCTATTCACCTACGAGCAGTACTTC. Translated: CASSRTGTLFTYEQYF.

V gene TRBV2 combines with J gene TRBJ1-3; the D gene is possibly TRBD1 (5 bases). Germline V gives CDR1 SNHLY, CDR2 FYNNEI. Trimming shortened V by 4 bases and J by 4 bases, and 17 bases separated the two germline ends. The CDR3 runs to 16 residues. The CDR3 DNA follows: TGTGCCAGCAGTGGCCTCGTGAAAGGGGCCGGAAACACCATATATTTT. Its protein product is CASSGLVKGAGNTIYF.

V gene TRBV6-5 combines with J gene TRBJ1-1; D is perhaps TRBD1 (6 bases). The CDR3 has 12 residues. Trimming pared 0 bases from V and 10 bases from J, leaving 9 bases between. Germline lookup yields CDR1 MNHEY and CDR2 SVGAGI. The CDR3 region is CASSYSGGPAFF. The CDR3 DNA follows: TGTGCCAGCAGTTACTCGGGGGGGCCAGCTTTCTTT.

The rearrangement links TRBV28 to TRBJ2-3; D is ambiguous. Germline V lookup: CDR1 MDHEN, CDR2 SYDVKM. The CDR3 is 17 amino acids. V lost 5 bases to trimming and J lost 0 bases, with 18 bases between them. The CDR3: CASSDSAWQPSTDTQYF. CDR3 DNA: TGTGCCAGCAGTGACTCCGCCTGGCAACCAAGCACAGATACGCAGTATTTT.

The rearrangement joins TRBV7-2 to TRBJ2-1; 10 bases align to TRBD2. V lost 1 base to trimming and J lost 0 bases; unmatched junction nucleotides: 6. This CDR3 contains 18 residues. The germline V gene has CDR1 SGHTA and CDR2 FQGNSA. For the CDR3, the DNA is TGTGCCAGCAGCTTAGAAGGTAGCGGGAGGAGCTCCTACAATGAGCAGTTCTTC. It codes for CASSLEGSGRSSYNEQFF.

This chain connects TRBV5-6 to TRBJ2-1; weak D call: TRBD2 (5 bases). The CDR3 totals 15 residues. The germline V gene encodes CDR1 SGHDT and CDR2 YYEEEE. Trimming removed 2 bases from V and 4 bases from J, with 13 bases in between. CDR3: CASSFGTRRYNEQFF. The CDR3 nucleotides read TGTGCCAGCAGCTTCGGTACTAGAAGGTACAATGAGCAGTTCTTC. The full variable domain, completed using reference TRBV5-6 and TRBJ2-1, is DAGVTQSPTHLIKTRGQQVTLRCSPKSGHDTVSWYQQALGQGPQFIFQYYEEEERQRGNFPDRFSGHQFPNYSSELNVNALLLGDSALYLCASSFGTRRYNEQFFGPGTRLTVL.

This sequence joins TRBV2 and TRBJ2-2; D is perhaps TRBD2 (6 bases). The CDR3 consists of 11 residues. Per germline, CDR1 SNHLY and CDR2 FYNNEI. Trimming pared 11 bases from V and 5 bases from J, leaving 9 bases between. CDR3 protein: CAGGGTGELFF. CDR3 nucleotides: TGTGCCGGAGGAGGGACCGGGGAGCTGTTTTTT.

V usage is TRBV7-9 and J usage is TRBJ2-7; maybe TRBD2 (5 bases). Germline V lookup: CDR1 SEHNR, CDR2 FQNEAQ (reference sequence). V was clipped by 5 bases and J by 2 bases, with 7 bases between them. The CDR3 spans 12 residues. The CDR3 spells CASSPGAYEQYF. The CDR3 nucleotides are TGTGCCAGCAGCCCCGGGGCCTACGAGCAGTACTTC.

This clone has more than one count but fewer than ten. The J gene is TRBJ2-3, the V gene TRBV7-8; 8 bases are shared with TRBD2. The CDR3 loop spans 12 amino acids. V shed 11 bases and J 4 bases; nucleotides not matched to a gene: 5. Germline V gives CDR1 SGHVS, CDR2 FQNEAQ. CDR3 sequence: CAASGSPDTQYF. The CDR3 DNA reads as TGTGCCGCCAGCGGGAGTCCAGATACGCAGTATTTT.

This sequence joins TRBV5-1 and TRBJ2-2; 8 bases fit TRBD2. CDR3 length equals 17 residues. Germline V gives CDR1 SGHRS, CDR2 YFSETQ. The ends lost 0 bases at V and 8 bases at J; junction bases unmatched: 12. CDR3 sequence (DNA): TGCGCCAGCAGCTTGGCCGGTAGCGGGATCCTAGGAGGGGAGCTGTTTTTT. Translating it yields CASSLAGSGILGGELFF.

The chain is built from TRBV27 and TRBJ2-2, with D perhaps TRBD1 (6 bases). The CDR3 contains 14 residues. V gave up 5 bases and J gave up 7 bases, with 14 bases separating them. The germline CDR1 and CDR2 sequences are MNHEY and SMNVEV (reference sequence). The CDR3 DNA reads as TGTGCCAGCAGTGTAGGCAGGGGTTACGGGGAGCTGTTTTTT. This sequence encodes CASSVGRGYGELFF.

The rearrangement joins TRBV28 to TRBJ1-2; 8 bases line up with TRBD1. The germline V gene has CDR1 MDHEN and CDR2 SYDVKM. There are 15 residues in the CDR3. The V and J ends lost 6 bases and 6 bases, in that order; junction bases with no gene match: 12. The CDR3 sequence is CASRGLGQGLHGYTF. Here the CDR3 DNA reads TGTGCCAGCAGGGGGCTCGGACAGGGACTCCATGGCTACACCTTC.

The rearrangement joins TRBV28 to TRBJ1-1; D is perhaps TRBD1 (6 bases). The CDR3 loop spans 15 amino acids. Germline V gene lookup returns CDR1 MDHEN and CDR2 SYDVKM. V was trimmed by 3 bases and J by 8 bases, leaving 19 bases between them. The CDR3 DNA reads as TGTGCCAGCAGTTTGGCCCTAGACAGGAAACGCGAAGCTTTCTTT. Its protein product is CASSLALDRKREAFF.